This is a list of T cell receptor beta chains from one sample in a study of blood T cell repertoires in COVID-19. TCRdb's copy holds only in-frame clones and misses some; the assay was immunoSEQ multiplex PCR. The sample records some 110,000 clones, about 91% being singletons. The sequenced material came from peripheral blood. The receptors come from a human donor in a cohort sampled during active COVID-19. CDR3s include the opening cysteine and the closing phenylalanine or tryptophan. A D gene is named only where the DNA matches it firmly.

>TRBD2|TRBV5-1
CASSLRASGGTDTQYF
>-|TRBV6-5
CASSTGMSEAFF
>-|TRBV4-2
CASSQDIVQQDYTGELFF
>TRBD1|TRBV6-2/TRBV6-3
CASSYSGQLYGYTF
>TRBD1|TRBV7-2
CASSLTGLPYGYTF
>-|TRBV30
CAWRNTGFYEQYF
>-|TRBV7-2
CASSFTRGPVSYEQYF
>-|TRBV6-6
CASRQGTMNTEAFF
>TRBD1|TRBV12-3/TRBV12-4
CASSTGANYGYTF
>-|TRBV15
CATSREDSPLGEQYF
>-|TRBV28
CASSLWRVAYNEQFF
>-|TRBV6-5
CASSYEGNAGEAFF
>TRBD1|TRBV27
CASSWTGEYEQYF
>TRBD2|TRBV5-1
CASSLGGGVSETQYF
>-|TRBV19
CASSMRGTEYGDEQFF
>-|TRBV28
CASSFWAGLTDTQYF
>TRBD2|TRBV6-2/TRBV6-3
CASSYSWTSSFDEQFF
>-|TRBV6-2/TRBV6-3
CASSLSDYYGYTF
>-|TRBV9
CASSVVRGDTEAFF
>-|TRBV6-2/TRBV6-3
CASSYSNRFYGYTF